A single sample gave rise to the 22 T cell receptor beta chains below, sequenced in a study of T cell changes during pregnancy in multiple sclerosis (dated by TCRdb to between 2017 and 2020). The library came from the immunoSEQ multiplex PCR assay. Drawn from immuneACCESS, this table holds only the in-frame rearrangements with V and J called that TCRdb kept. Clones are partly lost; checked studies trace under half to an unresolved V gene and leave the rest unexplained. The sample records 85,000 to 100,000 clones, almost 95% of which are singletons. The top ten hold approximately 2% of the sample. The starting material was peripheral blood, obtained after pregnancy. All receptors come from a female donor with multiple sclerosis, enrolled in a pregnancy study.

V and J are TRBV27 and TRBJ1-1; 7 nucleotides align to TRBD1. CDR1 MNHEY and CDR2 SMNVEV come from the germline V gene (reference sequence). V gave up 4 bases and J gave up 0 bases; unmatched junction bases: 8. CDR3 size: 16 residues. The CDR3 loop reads CASSSLSTGMNTEAFF. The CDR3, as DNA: TGTGCCAGCAGTTCCCTATCGACAGGGATGAACACTGAAGCTTTCTTT.

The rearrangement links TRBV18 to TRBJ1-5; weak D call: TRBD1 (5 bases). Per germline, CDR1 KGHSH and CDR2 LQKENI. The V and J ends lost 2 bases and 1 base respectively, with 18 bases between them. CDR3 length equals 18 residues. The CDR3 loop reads CASSPSGQLAVSNQPQHF. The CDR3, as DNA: TGTGCCAGCTCACCAAGTGGACAATTAGCGGTAAGCAATCAGCCCCAGCATTTT.

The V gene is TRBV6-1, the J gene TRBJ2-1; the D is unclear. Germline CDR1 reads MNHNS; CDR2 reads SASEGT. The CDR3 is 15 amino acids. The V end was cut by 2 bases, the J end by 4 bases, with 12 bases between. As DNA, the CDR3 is TGTGCCAGCAGTGAATTGGCAGTACCTTACAATGAGCAGTTCTTC. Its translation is CASSELAVPYNEQFF.

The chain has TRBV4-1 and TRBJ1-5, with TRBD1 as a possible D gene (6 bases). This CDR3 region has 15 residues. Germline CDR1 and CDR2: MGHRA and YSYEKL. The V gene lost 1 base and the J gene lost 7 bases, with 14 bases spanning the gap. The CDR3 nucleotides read TGCGCCAGCAGCCAAGGGAGTTCAGGGGAACAGCCCCAGCATTTT. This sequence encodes CASSQGSSGEQPQHF.

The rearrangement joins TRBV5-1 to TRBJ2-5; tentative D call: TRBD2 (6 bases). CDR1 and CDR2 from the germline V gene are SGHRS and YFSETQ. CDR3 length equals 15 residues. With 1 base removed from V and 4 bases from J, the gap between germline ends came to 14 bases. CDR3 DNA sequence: TGCGCCAGCAGCTTGATGACTAGGAGAGGAGAGACCCAGTACTTC. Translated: CASSLMTRRGETQYF.

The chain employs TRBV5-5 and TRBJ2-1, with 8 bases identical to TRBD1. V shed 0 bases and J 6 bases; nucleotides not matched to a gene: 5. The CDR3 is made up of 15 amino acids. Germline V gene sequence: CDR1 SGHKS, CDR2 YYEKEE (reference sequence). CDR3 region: CASSLGQGAGNEQFF. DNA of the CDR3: TGTGCCAGCAGCTTGGGTCAGGGGGCAGGCAATGAGCAGTTCTTC.

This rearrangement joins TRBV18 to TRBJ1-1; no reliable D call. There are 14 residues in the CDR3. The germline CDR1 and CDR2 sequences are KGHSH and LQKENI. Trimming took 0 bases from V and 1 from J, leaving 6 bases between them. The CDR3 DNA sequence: TGTGCCAGCTCACCACCTAACTCGAACACTGAAGCTTTCTTT. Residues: CASSPPNSNTEAFF.

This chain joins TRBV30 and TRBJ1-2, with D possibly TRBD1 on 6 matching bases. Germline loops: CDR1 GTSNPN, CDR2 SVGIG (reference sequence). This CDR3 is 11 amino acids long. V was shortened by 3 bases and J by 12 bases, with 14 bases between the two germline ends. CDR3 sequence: CAWSPGGAHTF. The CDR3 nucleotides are TGTGCCTGGAGCCCCGGGGGGGCCCACACCTTC.

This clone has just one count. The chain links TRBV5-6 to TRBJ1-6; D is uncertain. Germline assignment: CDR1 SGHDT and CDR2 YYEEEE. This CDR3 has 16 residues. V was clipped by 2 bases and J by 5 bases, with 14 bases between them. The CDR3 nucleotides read TGTGCCAGCAGCTTTCTGCGGGATCACAATAATTCACCCCTCCACTTT. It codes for CASSFLRDHNNSPLHF. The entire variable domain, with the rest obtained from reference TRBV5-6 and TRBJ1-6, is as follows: DAGVTQSPTHLIKTRGQQVTLRCSPKSGHDTVSWYQQALGQGPQFIFQYYEEEERQRGNFPDRFSGHQFPNYSSELNVNALLLGDSALYLCASSFLRDHNNSPLHFGNGTRLTVT.

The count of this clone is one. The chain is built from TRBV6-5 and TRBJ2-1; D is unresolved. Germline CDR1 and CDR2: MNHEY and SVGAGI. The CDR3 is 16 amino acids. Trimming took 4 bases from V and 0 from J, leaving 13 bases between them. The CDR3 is CASSSRAASSYNEQFF. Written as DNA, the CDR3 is TGTGCCAGCAGTTCTCGAGCCGCGAGCTCCTACAATGAGCAGTTCTTC.

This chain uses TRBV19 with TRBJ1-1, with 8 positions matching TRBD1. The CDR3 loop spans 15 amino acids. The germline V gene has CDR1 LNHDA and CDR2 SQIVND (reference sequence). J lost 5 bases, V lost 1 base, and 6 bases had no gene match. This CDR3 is CASSIGQGAGTEAFF. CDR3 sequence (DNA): TGTGCCAGTAGTATAGGTCAGGGGGCCGGTACTGAAGCTTTCTTT.

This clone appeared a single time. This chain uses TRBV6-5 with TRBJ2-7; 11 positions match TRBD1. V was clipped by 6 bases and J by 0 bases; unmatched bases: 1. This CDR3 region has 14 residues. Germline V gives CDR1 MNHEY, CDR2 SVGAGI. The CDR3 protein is CASRGTGGSYEQYF. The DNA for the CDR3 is TGTGCCAGCAGGGGGACAGGGGGCTCCTACGAGCAGTACTTC.

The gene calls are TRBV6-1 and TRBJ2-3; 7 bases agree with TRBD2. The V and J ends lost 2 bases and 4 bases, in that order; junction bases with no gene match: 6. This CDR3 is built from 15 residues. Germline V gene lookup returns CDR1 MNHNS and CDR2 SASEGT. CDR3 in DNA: TGTGCCAGCAGTGAAATGGGGACTACGCCAGATACGCAGTATTTT. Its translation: CASSEMGTTPDTQYF.

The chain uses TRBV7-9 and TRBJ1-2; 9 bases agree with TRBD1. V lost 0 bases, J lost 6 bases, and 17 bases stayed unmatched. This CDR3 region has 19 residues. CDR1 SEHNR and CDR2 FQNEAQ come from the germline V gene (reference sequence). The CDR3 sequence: CASSLAPTGTGLILHGYTF. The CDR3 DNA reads TGTGCCAGCAGCTTAGCACCAACCGGGACAGGGTTGATATTACATGGCTACACCTTC.

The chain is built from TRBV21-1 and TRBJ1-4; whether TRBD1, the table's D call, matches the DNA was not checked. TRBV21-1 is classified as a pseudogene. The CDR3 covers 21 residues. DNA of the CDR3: TGTGCCAGCAGCAAAGGGGGGAAGAAAGTGGACAGAACAGCAACTAATGAAAAACTGTTTTTT. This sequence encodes CASSKGGKKVDRTATNEKLFF.

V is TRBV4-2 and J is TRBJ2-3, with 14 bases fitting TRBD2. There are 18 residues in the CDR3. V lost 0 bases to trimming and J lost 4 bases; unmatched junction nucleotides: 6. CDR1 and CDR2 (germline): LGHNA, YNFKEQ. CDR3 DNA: TGTGCCAGCAGCCAAGATGGGACTAGCGGGGGAGGTGCAGATACGCAGTATTTT. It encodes CASSQDGTSGGGADTQYF.

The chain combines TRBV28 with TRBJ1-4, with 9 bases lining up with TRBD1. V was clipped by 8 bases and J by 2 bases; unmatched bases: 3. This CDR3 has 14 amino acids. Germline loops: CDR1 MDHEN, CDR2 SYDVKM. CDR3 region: CASGTGGTNEKLFF. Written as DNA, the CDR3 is TGTGCCAGCGGCACAGGGGGCACTAATGAAAAACTGTTTTTT.

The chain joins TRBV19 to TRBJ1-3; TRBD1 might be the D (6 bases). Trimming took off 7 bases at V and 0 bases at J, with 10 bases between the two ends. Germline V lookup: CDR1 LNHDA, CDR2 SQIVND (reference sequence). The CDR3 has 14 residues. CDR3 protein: CASTPGDSGNTIYF. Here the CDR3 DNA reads TGTGCCAGTACCCCAGGGGACTCTGGAAACACCATATATTTT.

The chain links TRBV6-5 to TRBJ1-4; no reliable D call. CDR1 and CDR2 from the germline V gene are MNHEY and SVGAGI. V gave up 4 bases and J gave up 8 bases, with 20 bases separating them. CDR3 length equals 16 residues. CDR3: CASSWSKRHRGEKLFF. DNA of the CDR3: TGTGCCAGCAGTTGGTCGAAAAGGCATCGAGGAGAAAAACTGTTTTTT.

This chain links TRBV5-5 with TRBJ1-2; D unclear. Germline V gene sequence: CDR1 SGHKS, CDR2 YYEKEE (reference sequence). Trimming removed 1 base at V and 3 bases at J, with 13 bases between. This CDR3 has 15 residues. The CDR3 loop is CASSLSPVSDYGYTF. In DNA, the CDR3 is TGTGCCAGCAGCTTGTCACCGGTTTCTGACTATGGCTACACCTTC.

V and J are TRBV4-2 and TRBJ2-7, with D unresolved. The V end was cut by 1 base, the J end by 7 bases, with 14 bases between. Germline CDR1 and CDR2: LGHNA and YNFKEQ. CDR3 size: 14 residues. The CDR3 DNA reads TGTGCCAGCAGCCAAGCGGTCGACTTACGAGAGCAGTACTTC. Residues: CASSQAVDLREQYF.

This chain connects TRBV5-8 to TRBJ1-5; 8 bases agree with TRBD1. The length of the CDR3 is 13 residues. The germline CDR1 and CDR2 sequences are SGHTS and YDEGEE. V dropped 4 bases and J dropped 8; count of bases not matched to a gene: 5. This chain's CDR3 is CASSLDRGEPQHF. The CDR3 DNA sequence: TGTGCCAGCAGCCTAGACAGGGGTGAGCCCCAGCATTTT.